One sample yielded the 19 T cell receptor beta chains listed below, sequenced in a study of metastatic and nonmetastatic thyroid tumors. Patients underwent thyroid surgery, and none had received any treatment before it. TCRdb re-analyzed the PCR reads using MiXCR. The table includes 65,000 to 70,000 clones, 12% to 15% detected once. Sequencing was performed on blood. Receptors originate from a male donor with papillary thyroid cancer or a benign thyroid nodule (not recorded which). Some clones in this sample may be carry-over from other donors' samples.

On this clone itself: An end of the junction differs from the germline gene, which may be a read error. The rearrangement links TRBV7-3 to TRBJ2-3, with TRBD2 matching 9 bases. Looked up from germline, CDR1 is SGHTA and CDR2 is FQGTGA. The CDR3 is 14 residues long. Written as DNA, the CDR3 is TGTGCCAGCAGTTCGGGGACTAGCACAGATACGAAGTATTTT. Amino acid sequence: CASSSGTSTDTKYF. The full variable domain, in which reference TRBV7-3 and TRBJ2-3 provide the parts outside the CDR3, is GAGVSQTPSNKVTEKGKYVELRCDPISGHTALYWYRQSLGQGPEFLIYFQGTGAADDSGLPNDRFFAVRPEGSVSTLKIQRTERGDSAVYLCASSSGTSTDTKYFGPGTRLTVL.

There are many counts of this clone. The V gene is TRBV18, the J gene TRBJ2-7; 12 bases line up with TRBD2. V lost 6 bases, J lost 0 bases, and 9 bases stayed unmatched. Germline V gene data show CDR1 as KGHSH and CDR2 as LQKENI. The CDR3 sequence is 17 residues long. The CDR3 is CASSPGLAGGSSYEQYF. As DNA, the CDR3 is TGTGCCAGCTCCCCCGGCCTAGCGGGAGGGAGCTCCTACGAGCAGTACTTC.

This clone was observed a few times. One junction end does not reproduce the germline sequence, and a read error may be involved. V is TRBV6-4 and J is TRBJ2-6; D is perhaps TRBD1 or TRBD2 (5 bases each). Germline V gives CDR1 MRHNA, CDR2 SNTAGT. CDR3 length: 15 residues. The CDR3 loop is CASRGRGPGSNVLTF. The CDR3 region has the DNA TGTGCCAGCAGGGGTCGGGGCCCTGGGTCCAACGTCCTTACTTTC.

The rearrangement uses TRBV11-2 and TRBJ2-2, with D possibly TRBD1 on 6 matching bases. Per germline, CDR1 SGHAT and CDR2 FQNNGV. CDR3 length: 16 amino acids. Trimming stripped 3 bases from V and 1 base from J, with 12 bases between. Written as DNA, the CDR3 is TGTGCCAGCAGCTTTTACCAGGGGAGGAACACCGGGGAGCTGTTTTTT. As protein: CASSFYQGRNTGELFF.

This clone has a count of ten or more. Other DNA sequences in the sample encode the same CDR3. The DNA of the CDR3 is TGTGCCAGCAGCCCACAAAGATCACATCAGCCCCAGCATTTT. Its translation: CASSPQRSHQPQHF. The chain has TRBV7-2 and TRBJ1-5; D is uncertain. The CDR3 has 14 amino acids. CDR1 is SGHTA, CDR2 FQGNSA, per germline. The V end was cut by 5 bases, the J end by 5 bases, with 13 bases between.

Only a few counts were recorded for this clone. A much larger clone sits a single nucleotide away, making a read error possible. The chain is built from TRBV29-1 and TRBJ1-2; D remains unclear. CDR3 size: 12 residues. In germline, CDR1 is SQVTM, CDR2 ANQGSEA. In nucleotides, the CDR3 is TGCAGCGTTGAAGAAGGACGCGCGCGCTACAACTTC. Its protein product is CSVEEGRARYNF.

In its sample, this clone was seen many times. The CDR3 loop reads CACSGTGDGYTF. The DNA for the CDR3 is TGTGCCTGTTCTGGGACAGGGGATGGCTACACCTTC. J is TRBJ1-2 and V is TRBV30; 10 bases are shared with TRBD1. Unmatched junction bases numbered 4, after V lost 6 bases and J lost 6 bases. Germline V gives CDR1 GTSNPN, CDR2 SVGIG (reference sequence). The CDR3 sequence is 12 residues long. Looking up the rest from reference TRBV30 and TRBJ1-2 gives the full variable domain: SQTIHQWPATLVQPVGSPLSLECTVEGTSNPNLYWYRQAAGRGLQLLFYSVGIGQISSEVPQNLSASRPQDRQFILSSKKLLLSDSGFYLCACSGTGDGYTFGSGTRLTVV.

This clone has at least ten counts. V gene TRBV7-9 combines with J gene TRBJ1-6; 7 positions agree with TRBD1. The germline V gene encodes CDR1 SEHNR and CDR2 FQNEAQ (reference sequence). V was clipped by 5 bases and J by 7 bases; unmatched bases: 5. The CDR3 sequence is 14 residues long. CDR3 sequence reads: CASSPPQGNSPLHF. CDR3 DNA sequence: TGTGCCAGCAGCCCCCCACAGGGGAATTCACCCCTCCACTTT.

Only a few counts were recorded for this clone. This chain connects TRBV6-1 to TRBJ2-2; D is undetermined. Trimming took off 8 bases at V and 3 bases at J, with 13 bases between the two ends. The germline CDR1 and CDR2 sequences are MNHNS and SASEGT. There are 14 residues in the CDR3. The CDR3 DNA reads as TGTGCCAGCTCCAAAGGTACCTACACCGGGGAGCTGTTTTTT. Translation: CASSKGTYTGELFF.

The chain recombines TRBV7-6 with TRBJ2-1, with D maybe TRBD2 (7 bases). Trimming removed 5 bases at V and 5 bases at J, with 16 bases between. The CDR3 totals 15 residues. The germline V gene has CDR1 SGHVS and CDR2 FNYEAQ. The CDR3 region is CASSPRGGAHNEQFF. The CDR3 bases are TGTGCCAGCAGCCCAAGGGGGGGGGCCCACAATGAGCAGTTCTTC.

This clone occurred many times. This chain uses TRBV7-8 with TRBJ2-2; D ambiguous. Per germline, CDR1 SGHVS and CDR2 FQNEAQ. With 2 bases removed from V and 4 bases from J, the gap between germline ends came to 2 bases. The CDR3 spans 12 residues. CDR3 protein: CASSLSTGELFF. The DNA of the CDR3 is TGTGCCAGCAGCTTATCCACCGGGGAGCTGTTTTTT.

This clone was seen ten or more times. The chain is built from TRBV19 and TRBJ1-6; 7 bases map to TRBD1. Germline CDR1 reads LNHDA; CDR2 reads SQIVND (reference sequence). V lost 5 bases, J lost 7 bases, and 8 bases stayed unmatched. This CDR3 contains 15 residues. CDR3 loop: CASSSSGTANSPLHF. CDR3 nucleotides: TGTGCCAGTAGTTCGTCCGGGACAGCAAATTCACCCCTCCACTTT.

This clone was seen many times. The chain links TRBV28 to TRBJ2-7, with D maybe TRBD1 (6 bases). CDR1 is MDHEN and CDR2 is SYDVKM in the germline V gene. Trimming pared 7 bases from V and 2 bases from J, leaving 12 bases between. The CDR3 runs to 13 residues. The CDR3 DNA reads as TGTGCCAGCAACAACCGGGACACCTACGAGCAGTACGTC. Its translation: CASNNRDTYEQYV.

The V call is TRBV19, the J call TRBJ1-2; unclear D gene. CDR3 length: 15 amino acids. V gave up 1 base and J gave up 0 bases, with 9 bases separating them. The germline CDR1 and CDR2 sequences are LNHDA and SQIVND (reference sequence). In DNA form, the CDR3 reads TGTGCCAGTAGTATAGCCCCACGAGCTAACTATGGCTACACCTTC. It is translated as CASSIAPRANYGYTF. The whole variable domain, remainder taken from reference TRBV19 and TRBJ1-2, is DGGITQSPKYLFRKEGQNVTLSCEQNLNHDAMYWYRQDPGQGLRLIYYSQIVNDFQKGDIAEGYSVSREKKESFPLTVTSAQKNPTAFYLCASSIAPRANYGYTFGSGTRLTVV.

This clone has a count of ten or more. The chain's CDR3 is CASSYSDGSGNTIYF. CDR3 DNA: TGTGCCAGCAGTTACTCAGACGGCTCTGGAAACACCATATATTTT. This rearrangement joins TRBV6-6 to TRBJ1-3; D is uncertain. V was trimmed by 0 bases and J by 0 bases, leaving 6 bases between them. Germline V gene lookup returns CDR1 MNHNY and CDR2 SVGAGI (reference sequence). The CDR3 has 15 amino acids.

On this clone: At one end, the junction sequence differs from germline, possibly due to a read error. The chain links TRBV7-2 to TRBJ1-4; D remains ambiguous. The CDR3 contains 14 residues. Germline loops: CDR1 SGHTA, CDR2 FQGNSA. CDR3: CAGSLGHGGRKLFF. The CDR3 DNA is TGTGCCGGCAGCCTCGGGCATGGCGGGCGAAAACTGTTTTTT. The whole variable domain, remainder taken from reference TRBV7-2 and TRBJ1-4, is GAGVSQSPSNKVTEKGKDVELRCDPISGHTALYWYRQSLGQGLEFLIYFQGNSAPDKSGLPSDRFSAERTGGSVSTLTIQRTQQEDSAVYLCAGSLGHGGRKLFFGSGTQLSVL.

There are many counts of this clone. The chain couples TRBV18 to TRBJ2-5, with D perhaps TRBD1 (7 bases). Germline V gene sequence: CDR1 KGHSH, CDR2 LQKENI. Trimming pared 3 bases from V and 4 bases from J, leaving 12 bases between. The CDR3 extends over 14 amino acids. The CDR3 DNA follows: TGTGCCAGCTCACCTGGGCAGGGGGGAGAGACCCAGTACTTC. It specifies CASSPGQGGETQYF. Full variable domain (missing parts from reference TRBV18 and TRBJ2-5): NAGVMQNPRHLVRRRGQEARLRCSPMKGHSHVYWYRQLPEEGLKFMVYLQKENIIDESGMPKERFSAEFPKEGPSILRIQQVVRGDSAAYFCASSPGQGGETQYFGPGTRLLVL.

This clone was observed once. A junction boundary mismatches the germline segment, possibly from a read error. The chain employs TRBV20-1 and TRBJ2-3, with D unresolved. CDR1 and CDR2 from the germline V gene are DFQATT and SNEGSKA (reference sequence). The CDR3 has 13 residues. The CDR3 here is CSPRVGQTDTHYF. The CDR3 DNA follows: TGCAGTCCTAGAGTAGGCCAAACAGATACGCATTATTTT.

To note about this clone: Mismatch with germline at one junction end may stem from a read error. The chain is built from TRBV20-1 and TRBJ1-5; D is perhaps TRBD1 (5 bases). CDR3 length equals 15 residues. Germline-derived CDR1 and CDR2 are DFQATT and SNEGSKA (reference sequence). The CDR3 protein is CSASGPFGAGQSQHF. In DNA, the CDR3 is TGCAGTGCTAGTGGGCCTTTTGGGGCGGGTCAGTCCCAGCATTTT.